These 2 T cell receptor beta chains came from one sample sequenced in a study of shared clonotypes between healthy human individuals. Positively selected for CCR7, the CD45RO-negative cells used as naive CD8 cells excluded terminally differentiated effector memory CD45RA+ cells. Only in-frame clones appear in the TCRdb table, and some are missing; sequencing was by immunoSEQ multiplex PCR. The profile covers around 2,000,000 clones, with around 93% appearing a single time and 1.5% to 2% taken by the ten largest. Sequencing was carried out using naive CD8+ T cells from PBMCs. These receptors came from a man between 18 and 29 years old in good health. Some clones in this sample may be carry-over from other donors' samples.

The gene calls are TRBV11-2 and TRBJ2-3; 7 positions match TRBD1. Germline V CDR1 and CDR2: SGHAT, FQNNGV. The CDR3 totals 16 residues. After removal of 7 bases from V and 3 bases from J, the junction contained 13 bases not matched to a gene. The CDR3 loop is CASTEGAGYSTDTQYF. In DNA form, the CDR3 reads TGTGCCAGCACCGAGGGGGCAGGGTACAGTACAGATACGCAGTATTTT.

The V and J genes are TRBV9 and TRBJ1-2, with no clear D. Germline assignment: CDR1 SGDLS and CDR2 YYNGEE. This CDR3 region has 11 residues. V shed 4 bases and J shed 6 bases, with 7 bases lying between them. The CDR3 nucleotides are TGTGCCAGCAGCTTCACGAATGGCTACACCTTC. Amino acid sequence: CASSFTNGYTF.